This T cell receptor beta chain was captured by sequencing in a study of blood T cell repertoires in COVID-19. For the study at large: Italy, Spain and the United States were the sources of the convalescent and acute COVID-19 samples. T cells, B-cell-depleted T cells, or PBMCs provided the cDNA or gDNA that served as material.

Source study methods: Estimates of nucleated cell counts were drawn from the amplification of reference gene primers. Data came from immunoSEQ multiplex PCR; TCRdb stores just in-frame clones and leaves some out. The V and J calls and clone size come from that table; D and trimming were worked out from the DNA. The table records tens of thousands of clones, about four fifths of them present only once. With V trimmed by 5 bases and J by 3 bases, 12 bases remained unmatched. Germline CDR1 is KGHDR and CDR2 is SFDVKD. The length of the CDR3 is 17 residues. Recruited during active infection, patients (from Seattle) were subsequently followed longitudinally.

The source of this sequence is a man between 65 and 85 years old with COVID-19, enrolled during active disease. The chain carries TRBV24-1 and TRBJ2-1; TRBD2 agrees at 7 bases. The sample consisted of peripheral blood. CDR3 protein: CATSGTLGGKRYNEQFF. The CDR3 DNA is TGTGCCACCAGTGGAACCCTCGGGGGGAAACGCTACAATGAGCAGTTCTTC.